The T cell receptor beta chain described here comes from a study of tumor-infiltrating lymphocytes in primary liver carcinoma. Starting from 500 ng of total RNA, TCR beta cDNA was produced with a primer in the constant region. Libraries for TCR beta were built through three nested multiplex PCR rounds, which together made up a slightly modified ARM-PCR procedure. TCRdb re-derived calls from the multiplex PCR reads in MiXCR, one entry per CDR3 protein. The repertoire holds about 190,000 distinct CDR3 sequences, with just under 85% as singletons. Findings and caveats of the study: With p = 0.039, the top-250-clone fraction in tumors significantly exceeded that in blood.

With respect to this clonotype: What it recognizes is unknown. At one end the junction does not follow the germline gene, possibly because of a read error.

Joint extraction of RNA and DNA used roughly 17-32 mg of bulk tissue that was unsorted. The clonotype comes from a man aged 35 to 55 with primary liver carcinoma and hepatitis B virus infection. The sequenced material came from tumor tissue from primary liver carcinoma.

CDR3 DNA: TGTGCTAGCACCGTAAACACCATATATTTT. Protein product: CASTVNTIYF. The chain is built from TRBV6-6 and TRBJ1-3; no clear D gene. CDR3 length: 10 amino acids. CDR1 MNHNY and CDR2 SVGAGI come from the germline V gene (reference sequence).